This T cell receptor (beta chain) was found in a study of Ad26.COV2.S vaccination and SARS-CoV-2 variants. Overall study: A participant enrolled in the COV1001 Ad26.COV2.S trial arm provided the sample. By the intramuscular route, Ad26.COV2.S was given once, or twice 56 days apart. Study results and limitations: Placebo recipients had lower spike-specific TCR breadth than vaccine recipients. Vaccine and placebo groups showed comparable non-spike TCR breadth.

Treatment: some 20 received Ad26.COV2.S at low or high dose, single or two shots; 5 received placebo; per-sample allocation not given. Following the first vaccine or placebo injection, samples were taken on day 63. As for this clone: Antigen: not known.

Assay: immunoSEQ multiplex PCR; the TCRdb copy retains only in-frame clones and omits some. The sample yields some 480,000 clones, about 83% seen once. The receptor comes from a person between 18 and 65 years old who received the Ad26.COV2.S COVID-19 vaccine or a placebo. The source material was peripheral blood, sampled in a trial of Ad26.COV2.S vaccine versus placebo.

The CDR3 here is CASSRSGGSTDTQYF. CDR3 sequence (DNA): TGTGCCAGCAGCCGGAGCGGGGGTAGCACAGATACGCAGTATTTT. The genes are TRBV14 and TRBJ2-3; 8 nucleotides line up with TRBD2. The germline V gene has CDR1 SGHDN and CDR2 FVKESK. The ends lost 4 bases at V and 0 bases at J; junction bases unmatched: 3. The CDR3 spans 15 residues.